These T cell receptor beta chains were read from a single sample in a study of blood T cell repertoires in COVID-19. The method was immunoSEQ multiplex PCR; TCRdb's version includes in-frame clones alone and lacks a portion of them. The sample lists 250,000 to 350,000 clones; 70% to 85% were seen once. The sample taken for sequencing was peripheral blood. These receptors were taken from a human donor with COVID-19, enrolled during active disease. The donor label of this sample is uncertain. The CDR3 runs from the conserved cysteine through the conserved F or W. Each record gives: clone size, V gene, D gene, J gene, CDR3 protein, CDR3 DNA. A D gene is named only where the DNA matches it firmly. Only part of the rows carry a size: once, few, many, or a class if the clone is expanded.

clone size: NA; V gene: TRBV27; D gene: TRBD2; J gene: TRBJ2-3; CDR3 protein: CASSPRPLAGVGADTQYF; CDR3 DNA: TGTGCCAGCAGCCCTCGTCCCCTAGCGGGAGTAGGGGCAGATACGCAGTATTTT
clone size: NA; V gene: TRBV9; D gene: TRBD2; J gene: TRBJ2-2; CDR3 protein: CASSTQTSPGELFF; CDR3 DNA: TGTGCCAGCAGCACCCAGACTAGCCCCGGGGAGCTGTTTTTT
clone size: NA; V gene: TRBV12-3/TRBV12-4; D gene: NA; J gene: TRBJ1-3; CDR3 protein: CASSLFSGNTIYF; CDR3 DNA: TGTGCCAGCAGTCTATTCTCTGGAAACACCATATATTTT
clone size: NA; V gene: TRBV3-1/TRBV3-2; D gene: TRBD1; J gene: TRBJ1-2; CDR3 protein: CASSPEPGQGHGYTF; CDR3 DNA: TGTGCCAGCAGCCCAGAACCGGGACAGGGACATGGCTACACCTTC
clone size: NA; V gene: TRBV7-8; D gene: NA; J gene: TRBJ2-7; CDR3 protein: CASSPDRTATYEQYF; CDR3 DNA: TGTGCCAGCAGCCCAGACCGGACAGCGACATACGAGCAGTACTTC
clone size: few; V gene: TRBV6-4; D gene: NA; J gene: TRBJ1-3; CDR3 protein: CASSATGTGDTIYF; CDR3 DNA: TGTGCCAGCAGTGCCACGGGGACTGGGGACACCATATATTTT
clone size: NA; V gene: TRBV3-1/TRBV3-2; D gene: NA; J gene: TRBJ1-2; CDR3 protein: CASSQDLNAGSNGYTF; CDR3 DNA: TGTGCCAGCAGCCAAGATCTTAACGCAGGGTCGAATGGCTACACCTTC
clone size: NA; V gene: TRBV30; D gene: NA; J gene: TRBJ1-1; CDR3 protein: CAWSVAAQAFF; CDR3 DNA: TGTGCCTGGAGTGTTGCGGCTCAAGCTTTCTTT
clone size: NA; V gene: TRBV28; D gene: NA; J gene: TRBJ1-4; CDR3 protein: CASSWGGATNEKLFF; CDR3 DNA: TGTGCCAGCAGTTGGGGGGGGGCAACTAATGAAAAACTGTTTTTT
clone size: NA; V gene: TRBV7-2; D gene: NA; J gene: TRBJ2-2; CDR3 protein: CASSFFLASTGELFF; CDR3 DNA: TGTGCCAGCAGCTTTTTCCTAGCGAGCACCGGGGAGCTGTTTTTT
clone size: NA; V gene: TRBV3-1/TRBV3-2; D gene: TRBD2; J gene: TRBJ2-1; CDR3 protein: CASSPPRVAGAHNEQFF; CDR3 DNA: TGTGCCAGCAGCCCCCCCAGGGTAGCGGGAGCACACAATGAGCAGTTCTTC
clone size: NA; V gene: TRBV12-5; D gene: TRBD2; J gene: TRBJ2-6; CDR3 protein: CASGLTRGLRAGANVLTF; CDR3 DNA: TGTGCTAGTGGTTTGACGCGGGGGTTACGGGCTGGGGCCAACGTCCTGACTTTC
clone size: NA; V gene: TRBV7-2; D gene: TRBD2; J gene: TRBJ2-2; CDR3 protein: CASSLRLAGLTGELFF; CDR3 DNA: TGTGCCAGCAGCTTACGCCTAGCGGGATTGACCGGGGAGCTGTTTTTT
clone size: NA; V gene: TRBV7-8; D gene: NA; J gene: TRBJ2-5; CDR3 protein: CASSLDWRVETQYF; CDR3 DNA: TGTGCCAGCAGCTTAGACTGGCGGGTAGAGACCCAGTACTTC